The clone carrying this T cell receptor (beta chain) was picked up one time. The antigen is unknown. Data came from immunoSEQ multiplex PCR; TCRdb stores just in-frame clones and leaves some out. This sample has about 59,000 clones, with 90% found just once. These data belong to a study of T cells in localized non-small cell lung cancer. General observations from the study: Sequencing involved a lone tumor region, leaving heterogeneity possible. Tumor showed lower T cell clonality than uninvolved adjacent lung, where it was highest. Longer overall survival was seen with higher T cell density measured in blood. Appearance in adjacent lung was seen for a median roughly 56 of the top 100 tumor clones.

V dropped 2 bases and J dropped 2; count of bases not matched to a gene: 4. Germline CDR1 and CDR2: SGDLS and YYNGEE. The CDR3 sequence is 15 residues long. The gene calls are TRBV9 and TRBJ2-7, with TRBD1 matching 10 bases. The sequence came from a woman aged 35 to 69 with stage I lung adenocarcinoma. Specimen: peripheral blood, collected before any cancer treatment. The CDR3 DNA reads TGTGCCAGCAGCGTGGGACAGGGGAGCCCCTACGAGCAGTACTTC. Its translation is CASSVGQGSPYEQYF.